This T cell receptor (beta chain) was documented in a study of cytomegalovirus exposure and HLA in healthy donors. J gave up 2 bases and V 6 bases, and 6 bases lay outside the gene matches. Germline CDR1 and CDR2: MNHNS and SASEGT. This CDR3 has 15 residues. The PCR ran on 60 Vbeta and 13 Jbeta primers. Some clones are missing from TCRdb's copy, which holds only in-frame ones; the method was immunoSEQ multiplex PCR. The repertoire has fewer than 150,000 clones, around 72% of them found once; the top ten carry approximately 8.2%. The clonotype was recovered from a woman in her thirties or forties in good health and CMV-seropositive. The chain employs TRBV6-1 and TRBJ1-5, with 8 bases aligning to TRBD1. The sample taken for sequencing was PBMCs. CDR3 sequence: CASRDRAIGNQPQHF. In DNA form, the CDR3 reads TGTGCCAGCAGGGACAGGGCCATCGGCAATCAGCCCCAGCATTTT.